Shown below are 28 T cell receptor beta chains from a single sample sequenced in a study of cytomegalovirus exposure and HLA in healthy donors. The PCR had 60 Vbeta and 13 Jbeta primers. The table came from immunoSEQ multiplex PCR; TCRdb's copy has only in-frame clones and leaves some out. The data show 90,000 to 110,000 clones, 9.5% to 15% seen once. Sequenced sample: PBMCs. The source of these receptors is a middle-aged man in good health and CMV-seropositive.

The rearrangement joins TRBV5-6 to TRBJ2-7; 12 bases align to TRBD1. V lost 3 bases, J lost 4 bases, and 5 bases stayed unmatched. Germline assignment: CDR1 SGHDT and CDR2 YYEEEE. CDR3 size: 15 residues. Written as DNA, the CDR3 is TGTGCCAGCAGCTGGGGACAGGGGGCTGGTTACGAGCAGTACTTC. Protein: CASSWGQGAGYEQYF.

This clone has just a few counts. The chain combines TRBV13 with TRBJ2-1, with D unresolved. The ends were cut back, 1 base at V and 0 bases at J, with 10 bases in the middle. CDR1 PRHDT and CDR2 FYEKMQ come from the germline V gene (reference sequence). The CDR3 is 16 amino acids. The CDR3 protein is CASSLDGRASYNEQFF. In nucleotides, the CDR3 is TGTGCCAGCAGCTTAGATGGTAGAGCCTCCTACAATGAGCAGTTCTTC.

This clone turned up a few times. V and J are TRBV21-1 and TRBJ1-1. TRBV21-1 is a pseudogene. This CDR3 has 20 amino acids. The CDR3 DNA is TGTGCCAGCAGCAAAAAGAGTCAAAGGGGAGGTCTTCCGGGGAACACTGAAGCTTTCTTT. Residues: CASSKKSQRGGLPGNTEAFF.

V and J are TRBV7-9 and TRBJ2-5; 8 bases match TRBD1. Trimming took 3 bases from V and 5 from J; bases not matched to a gene: 8. The CDR3 totals 15 residues. The germline CDR1 and CDR2 sequences are SEHNR and FQNEAQ (reference sequence). CDR3 in amino acids: CASSFYQGAGETQYF. The CDR3 DNA reads as TGTGCCAGCAGCTTCTACCAGGGGGCCGGGGAGACCCAGTACTTC.

This clone was counted between two and nine times. This rearrangement joins TRBV9 to TRBJ2-2, with 8 bases fitting TRBD2. Germline CDR1 and CDR2: SGDLS and YYNGEE. V dropped 1 base and J dropped 2; count of bases not matched to a gene: 1. This CDR3 region has 15 residues. For the CDR3, the DNA is TGTGCCAGCAGCGTAACTAGCGGAAACACCGGGGAGCTGTTTTTT. This encodes CASSVTSGNTGELFF.

V and J are TRBV7-2 and TRBJ2-7, with TRBD1 as a possible D gene (6 bases). Per germline, CDR1 SGHTA and CDR2 FQGNSA. Trimming left V 4 bases short and J 2 bases short, with 15 bases between. The CDR3 runs 15 residues. The CDR3 is CASSSQGWGPYEQYF. The CDR3 DNA sequence: TGTGCCAGCAGCTCTCAGGGCTGGGGGCCCTACGAGCAGTACTTC.

This clone has just a few counts. The junction does not match germline at one end; this may be a read error. The chain uses TRBV7-7 and TRBJ2-3, with 7 bases aligning to TRBD1. CDR3 size: 15 residues. Germline-derived CDR1 and CDR2 are SSHAT and FNYEAQ (reference sequence). The CDR3 nucleotides are TGTGCTAGCAGCTCAGGGGGACACGGCACAGATACGCAGTATTTT. Translating gives CASSSGGHGTDTQYF. The full variable domain, completed using reference TRBV7-7 and TRBJ2-3, is GAGVSQSPRYKVTKRGQDVTLRCDPISSHATLYWYQQALGQGPEFLTYFNYEAQPDKSGLPSDRFSAERPEGSISTLTIQRTEQRDSAMYRCASSSGGHGTDTQYFGPGTRLTVL.

This clone appeared a few times. This chain links TRBV5-1 with TRBJ2-1; TRBD2 is a possible D gene (5 bases). Trimming removed 4 bases from V and 6 bases from J, with 26 bases in between. The CDR3 loop spans 18 amino acids. Germline V CDR1 and CDR2: SGHRS, YFSETQ. CDR3 amino acids: CASSQLESLEKIPNEQFF. The CDR3 DNA sequence: TGCGCCAGCAGCCAACTAGAAAGTCTAGAGAAAATTCCCAATGAGCAGTTCTTC.

The chain links TRBV27 to TRBJ2-7; D might be TRBD1 (6 bases). Trimming stripped 0 bases from V and 4 bases from J, with 19 bases between. CDR3 size: 17 residues. Germline values: CDR1 MNHEY, CDR2 SMNVEV (reference sequence). For the CDR3, the DNA is TGTGCCAGCAGTTTATCCCGCCGAATTCAGGGGCTGTACGAGCAGTACTTC. Its translation: CASSLSRRIQGLYEQYF.

CDR3 DNA: TGTGCCAGCAGCCTGCTGGGGCAGGGAATTGAGCAGTACTTC. Translating it yields CASSLLGQGIEQYF. This chain uses TRBV2 with TRBJ2-7; weak D call: TRBD1 (5 bases). V shed 6 bases and J shed 7 bases, with 19 bases lying between them. Germline loops: CDR1 SNHLY, CDR2 FYNNEI. The CDR3 runs 14 residues. Looking up the rest from reference TRBV2 and TRBJ2-7 gives the full variable domain: EPEVTQTPSHQVTQMGQEVILRCVPISNHLYFYWYRQILGQKVEFLVSFYNNEISEKSEIFDDQFSVERPDGSNFTLKIRSTKLEDSAMYFCASSLLGQGIEQYFGPGTRLTVT.

This clone was counted a few times. The V gene is TRBV4-3, the J gene TRBJ2-1, with D perhaps TRBD2 (6 bases). Looked up from germline, CDR1 is LGHNA and CDR2 is YSLEER. The CDR3 sequence is 16 residues long. The V gene lost 6 bases and the J gene lost 7 bases, with 22 bases spanning the gap. The CDR3 sequence: CASSSPSVPGENEQFF. CDR3 coding DNA: TGCGCCAGCAGTTCCCCATCGGTCCCGGGGGAGAATGAGCAGTTCTTC.

This clone was detected a few times. V gene TRBV6-6 combines with J gene TRBJ1-2; D is unclear. Germline CDR1 reads MNHNY; CDR2 reads SVGAGI (reference sequence). The CDR3 spans 12 residues. Between the trimmed V and J ends, which lost 8 bases and 4 bases, there was a span of 11 bases. The CDR3 is CASFKEGYGYTF. The DNA of the CDR3 is TGTGCCAGCTTCAAGGAGGGCTATGGCTACACCTTC.

In this sample, this clone turned up a few times. The chain employs TRBV6-1 and TRBJ2-6; D call uncertain. This CDR3 spans 16 amino acids. V lost 1 base to trimming and J lost 2 bases, with 9 bases between them. The germline gives CDR1 MNHNS, CDR2 SASEGT. CDR3 DNA: TGTGCCAGCAGTGAAGTGGCAGGCCCTGGGGCCAACGTCCTGACTTTC. This encodes CASSEVAGPGANVLTF.

The rearrangement joins TRBV9 to TRBJ1-2; 10 nucleotides line up with TRBD1. Trimming removed 3 bases from V and 8 bases from J; junction bases left unmatched: 7. This CDR3 is built from 14 residues. The V gene's germline CDR1 is SGDLS and CDR2 YYNGEE. CDR3 amino acids: CASSGDRGPTGYTF. CDR3 DNA: TGTGCCAGCAGCGGGGACAGGGGCCCGACGGGCTACACCTTC.

This clone has more than one count but fewer than ten. The genes are TRBV7-9 and TRBJ2-3, with D tentatively TRBD2 (6 bases). The CDR3 has 15 residues. CDR1 and CDR2 (germline): SEHNR, FQNEAQ (reference sequence). V was trimmed by 4 bases and J by 1 base, leaving 12 bases between them. In DNA form, the CDR3 reads TGTGCCAGCAGCTGGGAGGCGGAAGGCACAGATACGCAGTATTTT. Amino acid sequence: CASSWEAEGTDTQYF.

This clone has only a few counts. This rearrangement joins TRBV7-9 to TRBJ2-1; 8 positions agree with TRBD2. V was pared by 0 bases and J by 4 bases, with 2 bases of the junction left unmatched. CDR3 size: 15 residues. The germline V gene has CDR1 SEHNR and CDR2 FQNEAQ (reference sequence). CDR3 in amino acids: CASSLAGLVYNEQFF. The CDR3 coding sequence is TGTGCCAGCAGCTTAGCGGGACTAGTTTACAATGAGCAGTTCTTC. Full variable domain (missing parts from reference TRBV7-9 and TRBJ2-1): DTGVSQNPRHKITKRGQNVTFRCDPISEHNRLYWYRQTLGQGPEFLTYFQNEAQLEKSRLLSDRFSAERPKGSFSTLEIQRTEQGDSAMYLCASSLAGLVYNEQFFGPGTRLTVL.

The V and J genes are TRBV6-4 and TRBJ2-1, with TRBD2 matching 11 bases. From germline, CDR1 is MRHNA and CDR2 SNTAGT. With 3 bases clipped from V and 4 bases from J, the junction kept 5 bases outside the gene matches. The CDR3 is 16 amino acids. CDR3 sequence (DNA): TGTGCCAGCAGTGAAGAGACTAGCGGGGATTACAATGAGCAGTTCTTC. It translates to CASSEETSGDYNEQFF.

This clone was detected only a few times. The rearrangement joins TRBV19 to TRBJ1-5, with D possibly being TRBD1 (5 bases). V lost 4 bases and J lost 0, with 10 bases in between. Germline CDR1 and CDR2: LNHDA and SQIVND (reference sequence). The CDR3 has 15 residues. The CDR3 region is CASSTGFYSNQPQHF. CDR3 in DNA: TGTGCCAGTAGTACAGGGTTTTATAGCAATCAGCCCCAGCATTTT. The complete variable domain, with remaining parts taken from reference TRBV19 and TRBJ1-5, reads DGGITQSPKYLFRKEGQNVTLSCEQNLNHDAMYWYRQDPGQGLRLIYYSQIVNDFQKGDIAEGYSVSREKKESFPLTVTSAQKNPTAFYLCASSTGFYSNQPQHFGDGTRLSIL.

In its sample, this clone was seen a few times. This rearrangement joins TRBV9 to TRBJ2-4, with D maybe TRBD2 (5 bases). The germline gives CDR1 SGDLS, CDR2 YYNGEE. CDR3 size: 16 residues. V was trimmed by 4 bases and J by 1 base, leaving 15 bases between them. Here the CDR3 reads CASSPSKLLAKNIQYF. The CDR3 DNA reads TGTGCCAGCAGCCCTAGCAAGTTATTGGCCAAAAACATTCAGTACTTC.

This clone appeared a few times. V and J are TRBV18 and TRBJ1-5; possibly TRBD1 for D (5 bases). The CDR3 runs to 15 residues. Germline V gives CDR1 KGHSH, CDR2 LQKENI. V gave up 2 bases and J gave up 6 bases, with 14 bases separating them. The CDR3 bases are TGTGCCAGCTCACCAGGGGGTGGCGGGGGTCAGCCCCAGCATTTT. Protein: CASSPGGGGGQPQHF. The full variable domain, in which reference TRBV18 and TRBJ1-5 provide the parts outside the CDR3, is NAGVMQNPRHLVRRRGQEARLRCSPMKGHSHVYWYRQLPEEGLKFMVYLQKENIIDESGMPKERFSAEFPKEGPSILRIQQVVRGDSAAYFCASSPGGGGGQPQHFGDGTRLSIL.

The V call is TRBV2, the J call TRBJ1-4; TRBD1 agrees at 8 bases. V trimming: 7 bases; J trimming: 7 bases; junction bases outside the gene matches: 2. Germline V lookup: CDR1 SNHLY, CDR2 FYNNEI. This CDR3 spans 12 amino acids. The chain's CDR3 is CASNRGSEKLFF. In DNA, the CDR3 is TGTGCCAGCAACAGGGGGAGTGAAAAACTGTTTTTT.

Only a few counts were recorded for this clone. The gene calls are TRBV6-5 and TRBJ1-3, with D tentatively TRBD1 (5 bases). CDR1 and CDR2 from the germline V gene are MNHEY and SVGAGI. Trimming shortened V by 2 bases and J by 0 bases, and 5 bases separated the two germline ends. The CDR3 loop spans 14 amino acids. CDR3 sequence: CASSYRGSGNTIYF. CDR3 nucleotides: TGTGCCAGCAGTTACAGGGGCTCTGGAAACACCATATATTTT.

The V and J genes are TRBV29-1 and TRBJ2-1; tentatively, D is TRBD2 (6 bases). With 5 bases removed from V and 6 bases from J, the gap between germline ends came to 11 bases. In germline, CDR1 is SQVTM, CDR2 ANQGSEA. The CDR3 has 12 residues. The CDR3 region is CSVRLGGNEQFF. In nucleotides, the CDR3 is TGCAGCGTTAGACTAGGAGGCAATGAGCAGTTCTTC.

The rearrangement uses TRBV29-1 and TRBJ1-1; D ambiguous. Germline CDR1 reads SQVTM; CDR2 reads ANQGSEA. Between the trimmed V and J ends, which lost 7 bases and 1 base, there was a span of 13 bases. The CDR3 spans 13 residues. CDR3 region: CSGSEVGNTEAFF. For the CDR3, the DNA is TGCAGCGGTTCCGAGGTGGGGAACACTGAAGCTTTCTTT.

V usage is TRBV9 and J usage is TRBJ2-2; TRBD1 aligns across 9 bases. V gave up 2 bases and J gave up 5 bases; unmatched junction bases: 4. CDR1 and CDR2 (germline): SGDLS, YYNGEE. CDR3 length equals 15 residues. The CDR3 coding sequence is TGTGCCAGCAGCGTCGACAGGGGGAGGACCGGGGAGCTGTTTTTT. This codes for CASSVDRGRTGELFF.

This clone occurred a few times. The V call is TRBV5-6, the J call TRBJ2-3; TRBD2 matches 12 bases. This CDR3 is built from 18 residues. Germline trimming cut 4 bases from V and 0 bases from J; bases unmatched to any gene: 9. The germline V gene encodes CDR1 SGHDT and CDR2 YYEEEE. The CDR3 protein is CASSSRTSGTASTDTQYF. The DNA of the CDR3 is TGTGCCAGCAGCAGCCGGACTAGCGGGACCGCTAGCACAGATACGCAGTATTTT.

The chain employs TRBV5-1 and TRBJ2-3, with D tentatively TRBD2 (5 bases). This CDR3 comprises 13 residues. V was shortened by 0 bases and J by 4 bases, with 6 bases between the two germline ends. The germline CDR1 and CDR2 sequences are SGHRS and YFSETQ. CDR3 nucleotides: TGCGCCAGCAGCTTGGCCGGGGCAGATACGCAGTATTTT. This sequence encodes CASSLAGADTQYF. Filled out from reference TRBV5-1 and TRBJ2-3, the complete variable domain reads KAGVTQTPRYLIKTRGQQVTLSCSPISGHRSVSWYQQTPGQGLQFLFEYFSETQRNKGNFPGRFSGRQFSNSRSEMNVSTLELGDSALYLCASSLAGADTQYFGPGTRLTVL.

This clone was detected a few times. This chain connects TRBV7-9 to TRBJ2-3, with D tentatively TRBD2 (5 bases). The CDR3 has 13 amino acids. V lost 5 bases to trimming and J lost 7 bases, with 13 bases between them. CDR1 SEHNR and CDR2 FQNEAQ come from the germline V gene (reference sequence). CDR3: CASSIGGPNTQYF. DNA for the CDR3: TGTGCCAGCAGCATCGGAGGACCGAATACGCAGTATTTT.